This T cell receptor (beta chain) was recorded in a study of blood T cell repertoires in COVID-19 (TCRdb year 2020). A note on the overall study: Samples covering the acute and convalescent phases of COVID-19 were provided by collaborators in the United States, Italy and Spain. Sample metadata almost always included a de-identified subject ID, COVID-19 status, age in years and sex. The prospective study material was composed of cDNA or gDNA derived from T cells, B-cell-depleted T cells, or PBMCs. Subjects who had been exposed to COVID-19, were actively infected with it, or had recovered from it provided the deeply sampled blood TCRbeta repertoires that made up the dataset. The repertoires were made available in a free public database intended to serve as a resource for research on the immune response to SARS-CoV-2. HLA class I and class II types, where available, came from metadata supplied by the sample provider rather than from assay-based typing. The samples were drawn from two sources: the first 160 participants of the ongoing ImmuneRACE study, and 1,000 to 1,500 subjects contributed by 6 global collaborators. What the research found in general, with its limitations: The amount of clinical and demographic metadata varied by source and participant and was provided uncurated.

In Seattle, one collaborating source enrolled patients while the infection was active and tracked those patients longitudinally over the course of disease. Whole blood was collected in K2EDTA tubes by collaborating institutions according to the institutions' own protocols. For TCRbeta analysis, collaborators shipped samples in one of three forms: frozen whole blood, isolated PBMCs, or DNA extracted from either of those sample types. Details on this clone: Its antigen is currently not known. No clone much larger than this one lies a single base away; base qualities are absent.

TCRbeta CDR3 regions were amplified from genomic DNA by means of the immunoSEQ Assay, a bias-controlled multiplex PCR. In the source study's methods: The number of nucleated cells in each sample was estimated from the amplification of reference gene primers within the assay. Sequence reads were collapsed and filtered to measure the absolute abundance of every unique TCRbeta CDR3 rearrangement. Productive Simpson clonality was computed per sample as the square root of Simpson's diversity index over productive rearrangements. TCRdb stores this immuneACCESS table with in-frame sequences only. Part of the clones is absent; in the studies checked, under half of the shortfall reflects unresolved V genes, and no reason is known for the rest. D and trimming come from the DNA, and the V and J calls and clone size come from that table. Across this sample there are 200,000 to 250,000 clones, with 92% seen only once. The ten top clones hold around 0.85% of the sample.

V is cut by 2 bases and J by 5 bases, and the space between the germline ends is 10 bases. Sequences GTSNPN (CDR1) and SVGIG (CDR2) are obtained from the germline V gene (reference sequence). From cysteine to phenylalanine, the CDR3 is 13 amino acids long. The entry retains the CDR3 DNA only, 39 bases that are in frame from base 1. The sequenced material came from peripheral blood. The TCR originated in a man in his 60s with COVID-19, enrolled during active disease. The rearrangement joined TRBV30 to TRBJ1-5; the D gene cannot be named for sure. The DNA reads TGTGCCTGGAGTACCAGGTTCGATCAGCCCCAGCATTTT. This encodes CAWSTRFDQPQHF.